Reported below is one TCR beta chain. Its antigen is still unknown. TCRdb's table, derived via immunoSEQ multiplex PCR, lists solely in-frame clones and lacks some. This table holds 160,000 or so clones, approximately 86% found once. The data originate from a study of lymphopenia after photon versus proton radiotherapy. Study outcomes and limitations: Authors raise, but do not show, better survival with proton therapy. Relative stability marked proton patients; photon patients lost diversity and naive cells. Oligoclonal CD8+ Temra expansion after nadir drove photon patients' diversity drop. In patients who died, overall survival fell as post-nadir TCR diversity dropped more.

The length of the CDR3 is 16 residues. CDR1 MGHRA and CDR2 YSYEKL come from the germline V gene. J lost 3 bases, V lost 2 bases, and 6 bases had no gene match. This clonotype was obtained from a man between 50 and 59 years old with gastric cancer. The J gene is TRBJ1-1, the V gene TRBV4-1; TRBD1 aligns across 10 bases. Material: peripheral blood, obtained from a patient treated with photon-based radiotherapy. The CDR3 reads CASSQHLTGGHTEAFF. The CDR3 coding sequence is TGCGCCAGCAGCCAACACCTGACAGGGGGCCACACTGAAGCTTTCTTT.